This is a list of T cell receptor beta chains from one sample in a study of OX40 agonist ivuxolimab in advanced cancers. The assay was immunoSEQ multiplex PCR, and TCRdb's table has in-frame clones only and misses some. In the table there are approximately 88,000 clones, more than 70% of which are singletons. Material: CD4+ or CD8+ T cells sorted from blood, obtained in a trial of the OX40 agonist ivuxolimab. All receptors derive from an adult with an advanced solid tumor such as melanoma, head and neck, liver or kidney cancer. Both conserved end residues are part of each CDR3. Each record gives: clone size, J gene, D gene, V gene, CDR3 DNA, CDR3 protein. D genes are given only for firm matches. Clone size, where shown, is once, few, many, or a class for clones that have expanded.

size: -
J: TRBJ2-7
D: TRBD2
V: TRBV5-1
DNA: TGCGCCAGCAGCAGGGACGGGACTAGAGGTTGGTACGAGCAGTACTTC
CDR3: CASSRDGTRGWYEQYF

size: -
J: TRBJ1-2
D: -
V: TRBV5-1
DNA: TGCGCCAGCAGCACCGAATCGGACGGTGGCTACACCTTC
CDR3: CASSTESDGGYTF

size: few
J: TRBJ1-4
D: -
V: TRBV30
DNA: TGTGCCTCCGCCCGGGACCTTTCTAATGAAAAACTGTTTTTT
CDR3: CASARDLSNEKLFF

size: -
J: TRBJ2-1
D: -
V: TRBV28
DNA: TGTGCCAGCAGTCAAAGGGAGAGCTCCTACAATGAGCAGTTCTTC
CDR3: CASSQRESSYNEQFF

size: once
J: TRBJ1-2
D: -
V: TRBV30
DNA: TGTGCCTGGGCTTTACGAGGCAGCCCGACCTATGGCTACACCTTC
CDR3: CAWALRGSPTYGYTF

size: -
J: TRBJ1-2
D: -
V: TRBV6-5
DNA: TGTGCCAGCAGCTCCGGACACGCCGGCTACACCTTC
CDR3: CASSSGHAGYTF

size: -
J: TRBJ2-7
D: TRBD1
V: TRBV5-6
DNA: TGTGCCAGCACCCTACAGGGGGCAACGAACGAGCAGTACTTC
CDR3: CASTLQGATNEQYF

size: -
J: TRBJ2-1
D: -
V: TRBV7-9
DNA: TGTGCCAGCAGCTTACGGGGGACAGCCTCCTACAATGAGCAGTTCTTC
CDR3: CASSLRGTASYNEQFF

size: once
J: TRBJ2-5
D: TRBD2
V: TRBV19
DNA: TGTGCCAGTAGTATAGGTGGACTAGCGGGGGCAGAGACCCAGTACTTC
CDR3: CASSIGGLAGAETQYF

size: once
J: TRBJ2-7
D: -
V: TRBV10-3
DNA: TGTGCCATCAGTGAGTCGGGGGGCAGGCACCCACAGTACTTC
CDR3: CAISESGGRHPQYF

size: -
J: TRBJ1-2
D: -
V: TRBV6-1
DNA: TGTGCCACCGCACCCGGACAGTTGGCTAACTATGGCTACACCTTC
CDR3: CATAPGQLANYGYTF

size: -
J: TRBJ2-5
D: TRBD2
V: TRBV5-1
DNA: TGCGCCAGCAGCTTGGGGCTAGCGGGAGTTACGAGGGAGACCCAGTACTTC
CDR3: CASSLGLAGVTRETQYF

size: -
J: TRBJ2-5
D: -
V: TRBV10-2
DNA: TGCGCCAGCAGCAGAGGACCCCAAGAGGGAGAGACCCAGTACTTC
CDR3: CASSRGPQEGETQYF

size: -
J: TRBJ2-3
D: -
V: TRBV4-1
DNA: TGCGCCAGCAGCCAAAATGCCGGAGGCGATACGCAGTATTTT
CDR3: CASSQNAGGDTQYF

size: -
J: TRBJ1-3
D: -
V: TRBV19
DNA: TGTGCCAGTAGAACCCCCGGGGGAGGAAACACCATATATTTT
CDR3: CASRTPGGGNTIYF

size: -
J: TRBJ1-1
D: -
V: TRBV9
DNA: TGTGCCAGCAGCGTCACCGGGGCCCAGGGGGAAGCTTTCTTT
CDR3: CASSVTGAQGEAFF

size: -
J: TRBJ2-2
D: -
V: TRBV5-1
DNA: TGCGCCAGCAGGTTGTCCACCGGGGAGCTGTTTTTT
CDR3: CASRLSTGELFF

size: -
J: TRBJ1-1
D: TRBD1
V: TRBV18
DNA: TGTGCCAGCTCACCGCGACAGGGCGGCTTTATGAACACTGAAGCTTTCTTT
CDR3: CASSPRQGGFMNTEAFF

size: -
J: TRBJ1-1
D: -
V: TRBV2
DNA: TGTGCCAGCAGTGAATTGGACACTGAAGCTTTCTTT
CDR3: CASSELDTEAFF

size: -
J: TRBJ2-7
D: -
V: TRBV4-2
DNA: TGTGCCAGCAGCCAAGAGCGGAGCTCCTACGAGCAGTACTTC
CDR3: CASSQERSSYEQYF

size: once
J: TRBJ1-2
D: -
V: TRBV5-1
DNA: TGCGCCAGCAGCTTGGCCCCAGATAACTATGGCTACACCTTC
CDR3: CASSLAPDNYGYTF

size: few
J: TRBJ1-1
D: TRBD1
V: TRBV30
DNA: TGTGCCTCCCAGGGGGGGTCAGGCACTGAAGCTTTCTTT
CDR3: CASQGGSGTEAFF

size: -
J: TRBJ2-2
D: -
V: TRBV5-4
DNA: TGTGCCAGCAGCCACCAGAGGGGGAGCGGGGAGCTGTTTTTT
CDR3: CASSHQRGSGELFF

size: -
J: TRBJ2-1
D: TRBD1
V: TRBV5-1
DNA: TGCGCCAGCAGCCCAGGGGGCGGGAATGAGCAGTTCTTC
CDR3: CASSPGGGNEQFF

size: -
J: TRBJ2-7
D: TRBD1
V: TRBV7-2
DNA: TGTGCCAGCAGCTTAGATACAGGGGCAGGGGGCGAGCAGTACTTC
CDR3: CASSLDTGAGGEQYF

size: -
J: TRBJ2-3
D: TRBD2
V: TRBV13
DNA: TGTGCCAGCAGCCGGCCCTCGGTGGCGGGGGGTACAGATACGCAGTATTTT
CDR3: CASSRPSVAGGTDTQYF

size: -
J: TRBJ1-2
D: -
V: TRBV14
DNA: TGTGCCAGCAGCCCGCGTGGGGGAGGCTATAAGGGCTACACCTTC
CDR3: CASSPRGGGYKGYTF

size: -
J: TRBJ1-2
D: TRBD1
V: TRBV7-2
DNA: TGTGCCAGCAGCCGGCCCCTCCTTCCGGGACAGGGGAACTATGGCTACACCTTC
CDR3: CASSRPLLPGQGNYGYTF

size: once
J: TRBJ1-1
D: -
V: TRBV9
DNA: TGTGCCAGCAGCGGACCACAGGGCGCGAACACTGAAGCTTTCTTT
CDR3: CASSGPQGANTEAFF

size: -
J: TRBJ2-5
D: TRBD2
V: TRBV10-1
DNA: TGCGCCAGCAGTGAGTCAAGGCTAGCGGGGGGGATCTTGGAGACCCAGTACTTC
CDR3: CASSESRLAGGILETQYF

size: -
J: TRBJ2-3
D: -
V: TRBV29-1
DNA: TGCAGCGTTGACAATCCTCCAGGAGATAGCACAGATACGCAGTATTTT
CDR3: CSVDNPPGDSTDTQYF

size: -
J: TRBJ1-5
D: -
V: TRBV7-2
DNA: TGTGCCAGCAGCTTAGGGTATAGCAATCAGCCCCAGCATTTT
CDR3: CASSLGYSNQPQHF

size: -
J: TRBJ1-1
D: -
V: TRBV7-6
DNA: TGTGCCAGCAGCTTACGGAGGCGCCGGGACACTGAAGCTTTCTTT
CDR3: CASSLRRRRDTEAFF

size: -
J: TRBJ1-4
D: -
V: TRBV30
DNA: TGTGCCTGGAGCTGGGACCCGGCGGCGGGAAAACTGTTTTTT
CDR3: CAWSWDPAAGKLFF

size: -
J: TRBJ2-5
D: TRBD2
V: TRBV5-1
DNA: TGCGCCAGCAGGGGGGCCCTAGCGGGGCAAGAGACCCAGTACTTC
CDR3: CASRGALAGQETQYF

size: -
J: TRBJ1-5
D: -
V: TRBV27
DNA: TGTGCCAGCAGTTTAACCCCCCCCCGGACCCACGGGAATCAGCCCCAGCATTTT
CDR3: CASSLTPPRTHGNQPQHF

size: -
J: TRBJ1-4
D: -
V: TRBV6-1
DNA: TGTGCCAGCAGTGAACGGAGAAACAGGGATGAAAAACTGTTTTTT
CDR3: CASSERRNRDEKLFF

size: -
J: TRBJ2-5
D: -
V: TRBV21-1
DNA: TGTGCCAGCCGAGGAAGAAGGGAGACCCAGTACTTC
CDR3: CASRGRRETQYF

size: -
J: TRBJ2-1
D: TRBD2
V: TRBV5-1
DNA: TGCGCCAGCGGAAAGGGGACTAGTGCGGCCAATGAGCAGTTCTTC
CDR3: CASGKGTSAANEQFF

size: -
J: TRBJ2-7
D: -
V: TRBV27
DNA: TGTGCCAGCAGTTTAATGGGTGGCCTTTACTACGAGCAGTACTTC
CDR3: CASSLMGGLYYEQYF

size: -
J: TRBJ2-1
D: -
V: TRBV6-4
DNA: TGTGCCAGCAGTGACTGGGATGGGGCTAGCGCCAATGAGCAGTTCTTC
CDR3: CASSDWDGASANEQFF

size: few
J: TRBJ1-2
D: TRBD1
V: TRBV5-1
DNA: TGCGCCAGCAGCTCAGGACAGGGGGTTTATGGCTACACCTTC
CDR3: CASSSGQGVYGYTF

size: -
J: TRBJ1-1
D: -
V: TRBV29-1
DNA: TGCAGCGTTGCCTCCTATTTGGGGGTGAACACTGAAGCTTTCTTT
CDR3: CSVASYLGVNTEAFF

size: -
J: TRBJ1-1
D: -
V: TRBV5-1
DNA: TGCGCCAGCAGCTTATCATGGGATGCTGAAGCTTTCTTT
CDR3: CASSLSWDAEAFF

size: few
J: TRBJ1-2
D: -
V: TRBV6-1
DNA: TGTGCCAGCACCAGACAGCTCAATGGCTACACCTTC
CDR3: CASTRQLNGYTF

size: -
J: TRBJ2-1
D: TRBD2
V: TRBV18
DNA: TGTGCCAGCTCGCCTCAGGCGGGAGGTCAATACAATGAGCAGTTCTTC
CDR3: CASSPQAGGQYNEQFF

size: few
J: TRBJ2-2
D: -
V: TRBV27
DNA: TGTGCCAGCAGTTTATCAACAGGGTGGAACACCGGGGAGCTGTTTTTT
CDR3: CASSLSTGWNTGELFF

size: -
J: TRBJ2-7
D: TRBD1
V: TRBV7-6
DNA: TGTGCCAGCAGCTTAGGGGCCGGGACAGCGTTTTACGAGCAGTACTTC
CDR3: CASSLGAGTAFYEQYF

size: -
J: TRBJ2-7
D: TRBD1
V: TRBV19
DNA: TGTGCCAGTAGTATAGGGAGTGTGGGACAGGGCCTTTCCTACGAGCAGTACTTC
CDR3: CASSIGSVGQGLSYEQYF

size: once
J: TRBJ2-2
D: -
V: TRBV18
DNA: TGTGCCAGCTCACCGGGACAGCGGGCCGGGGAGCTGTTTTTT
CDR3: CASSPGQRAGELFF

size: -
J: TRBJ2-1
D: TRBD2
V: TRBV11-3
DNA: TGTGCCAGCAGCCTGACTAGCGCCACTGAGCAGTTCTTC
CDR3: CASSLTSATEQFF

size: -
J: TRBJ1-5
D: TRBD1
V: TRBV5-8
DNA: TGTGCCAGCAGCTTAGGAGGGACAGTCTTTAGGCCCCAGCATTTT
CDR3: CASSLGGTVFRPQHF

size: -
J: TRBJ1-2
D: -
V: TRBV5-5
DNA: TGTGCCAGCAGCCCTCTGTATGGCTACACCTTC
CDR3: CASSPLYGYTF

size: -
J: TRBJ2-3
D: -
V: TRBV27
DNA: TGTGCCAGCAGTTTATGGGGGGGCCCTACAGATACGCAGTATTTT
CDR3: CASSLWGGPTDTQYF

size: -
J: TRBJ1-2
D: -
V: TRBV27
DNA: TGTGCCAGCAGTCCGCCTCGGGGTGGCTACACCTTC
CDR3: CASSPPRGGYTF

size: -
J: TRBJ2-7
D: -
V: TRBV11-3
DNA: TGTGCCAGCAGCTTAGATCCAGGGTACGAGCAGTACTTC
CDR3: CASSLDPGYEQYF

size: once
J: TRBJ2-1
D: TRBD1
V: TRBV5-1
DNA: TGCGCCAGCAGCCTATCTTGGGGGACAGGGAGCGATGAGCAGTTCTTC
CDR3: CASSLSWGTGSDEQFF